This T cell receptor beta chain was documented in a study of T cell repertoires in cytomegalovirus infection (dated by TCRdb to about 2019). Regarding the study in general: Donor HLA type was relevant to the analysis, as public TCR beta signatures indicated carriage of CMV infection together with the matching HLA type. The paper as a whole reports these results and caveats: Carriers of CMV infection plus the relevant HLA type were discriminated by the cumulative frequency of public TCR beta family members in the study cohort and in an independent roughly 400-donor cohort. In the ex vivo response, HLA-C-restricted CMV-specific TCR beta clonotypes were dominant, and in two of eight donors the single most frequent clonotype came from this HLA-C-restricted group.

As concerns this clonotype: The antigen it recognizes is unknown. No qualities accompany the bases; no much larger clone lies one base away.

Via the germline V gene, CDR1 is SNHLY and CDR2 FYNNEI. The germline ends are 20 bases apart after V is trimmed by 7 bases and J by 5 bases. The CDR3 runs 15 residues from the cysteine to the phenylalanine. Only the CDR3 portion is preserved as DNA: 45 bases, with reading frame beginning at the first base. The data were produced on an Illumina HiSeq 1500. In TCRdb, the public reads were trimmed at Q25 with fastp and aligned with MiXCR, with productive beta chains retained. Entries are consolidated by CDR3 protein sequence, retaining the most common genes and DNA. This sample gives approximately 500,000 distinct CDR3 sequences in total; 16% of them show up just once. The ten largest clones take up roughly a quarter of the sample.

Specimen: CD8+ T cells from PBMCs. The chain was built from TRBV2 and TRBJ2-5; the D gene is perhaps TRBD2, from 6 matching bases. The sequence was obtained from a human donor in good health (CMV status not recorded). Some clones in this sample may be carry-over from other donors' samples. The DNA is TGTGCCAGCACCGCCGGACGGGACTTTGTGGAGACCCAGTACTTC. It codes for CASTAGRDFVETQYF.